A single sample is the source of the 23 T cell receptor beta chains below, sequenced in a study of technical replicates of blood from a handful of donors. Data came from immunoSEQ multiplex PCR; TCRdb stores just in-frame clones and leaves some out. The table has about 82,000 clones, around 94% seen once. The sample consisted of T cells isolated from PBMCs. The receptors stem from a human donor in good health.

V usage is TRBV29-1 and J usage is TRBJ2-1; TRBD1 might be the D (5 bases). Trimming stripped 7 bases from V and 4 bases from J, with 8 bases between. The CDR3 length is 11 residues. Germline V gives CDR1 SQVTM, CDR2 ANQGSEA. The CDR3 here is CSARVYNEQFF. As DNA, the CDR3 is TGCAGCGCCAGGGTATACAATGAGCAGTTCTTC.

This clone was picked up one time. V is TRBV27 and J is TRBJ2-3; 9 nucleotides agree with TRBD2. V shed 2 bases and J 4 bases; nucleotides not matched to a gene: 4. The CDR3 contains 15 residues. Germline CDR1 and CDR2: MNHEY and SMNVEV (reference sequence). Here the CDR3 DNA reads TGTGCCAGCAGTTTAGGGCGGGGGGGACCAGATACGCAGTATTTT. Protein product: CASSLGRGGPDTQYF.

The chain links TRBV19 to TRBJ2-4; 7 bases fit TRBD2. This CDR3 contains 16 residues. The V and J ends lost 3 bases and 2 bases, in that order; junction bases with no gene match: 7. Germline V CDR1 and CDR2: LNHDA, SQIVND (reference sequence). CDR3 nucleotides: TGTGCCAGTAGTATGGGGGGGGGTCTTACCAAAAACATTCAGTACTTC. Protein product: CASSMGGGLTKNIQYF.

The chain couples TRBV9 to TRBJ2-5; D remains unclear. Trimming pared 0 bases from V and 5 bases from J, leaving 14 bases between. This CDR3 spans 15 amino acids. The germline gives CDR1 SGDLS, CDR2 YYNGEE. CDR3 sequence reads: CASSVERTPHETQYF. The CDR3 nucleotides read TGTGCCAGCAGCGTAGAACGAACGCCACATGAGACCCAGTACTTC.

The CDR3 reads CASSLATGTRVEQFF. The CDR3 nucleotides read TGCGCCAGCAGCTTGGCCACCGGGACTAGAGTTGAGCAGTTCTTC. The chain couples TRBV5-1 to TRBJ2-1, with 8 bases lining up with TRBD2. The V gene's germline CDR1 is SGHRS and CDR2 YFSETQ. CDR3 length equals 15 residues. J was trimmed by 9 bases and V by 0 bases; bases with no gene match: 8. Full variable domain (remainder filled in from reference TRBV5-1 and TRBJ2-1): KAGVTQTPRYLIKTRGQQVTLSCSPISGHRSVSWYQQTPGQGLQFLFEYFSETQRNKGNFPGRFSGRQFSNSRSEMNVSTLELGDSALYLCASSLATGTRVEQFFGPGTRLTVL.

CDR3 loop: CASSTRQGGSSTDTQYF. CDR3 nucleotides: TGCGCCAGCAGCACTAGACAGGGCGGATCTAGCACAGATACGCAGTATTTT. The gene calls are TRBV5-1 and TRBJ2-3, with 7 bases lining up with TRBD1. CDR3 length: 17 amino acids. Germline V gene lookup returns CDR1 SGHRS and CDR2 YFSETQ. J gave up 0 bases and V 4 bases, and 11 bases lay outside the gene matches.

V and J are TRBV4-2 and TRBJ2-1, with 10 nucleotides matching TRBD2. The CDR3 has 16 residues. V shed 6 bases and J 2 bases; nucleotides not matched to a gene: 7. Looked up from germline, CDR1 is LGHNA and CDR2 is YNFKEQ. The CDR3 coding sequence is TGTGCCAGCAGGTCCACTAGCGGGAATCCCTACAATGAGCAGTTCTTC. This translates into CASRSTSGNPYNEQFF.

This chain joins TRBV5-4 and TRBJ2-7; weak D call: TRBD2 (5 bases). Germline V gives CDR1 SGHNT, CDR2 YYREEE (reference sequence). Trimming left V 3 bases short and J 5 bases short, with 12 bases between. The CDR3 sequence is 13 residues long. CDR3 nucleotides: TGTGCCAGCAGCTCTAGAAAAGCGGACGAGCAGTACTTC. It translates to CASSSRKADEQYF.

The V and J genes are TRBV6-5 and TRBJ2-5; D is ambiguous. The CDR3 totals 13 residues. V lost 7 bases to trimming and J lost 1 base, with 10 bases between them. Germline CDR1 and CDR2: MNHEY and SVGAGI. The CDR3, as DNA: TGTGCCAGCACTCCCCCGGGCCAAGAGACCCAGTACTTC. It specifies CASTPPGQETQYF.

The chain carries TRBV7-2 and TRBJ1-1; no clear D. The V and J ends lost 5 bases and 10 bases respectively, with 11 bases between them. Germline assignment: CDR1 SGHTA and CDR2 FQGNSA. CDR3 length: 11 residues. For the CDR3, the DNA is TGTGCCAGCAGCCGTGCGGAGGTAGCTTTCTTT. As protein: CASSRAEVAFF.

The genes are TRBV30 and TRBJ1-1, with TRBD1 matching over 8 bases. Germline CDR1 reads GTSNPN; CDR2 reads SVGIG (reference sequence). CDR3 length: 16 amino acids. The ends lost 3 bases at V and 0 bases at J; junction bases unmatched: 9. CDR3 region: CAWSGTGGDMNTEAFF. In DNA form, the CDR3 reads TGTGCCTGGAGCGGGACAGGAGGGGACATGAACACTGAAGCTTTCTTT.

The gene calls are TRBV7-3 and TRBJ2-1; TRBD1 might be the D (6 bases). Between the trimmed V and J ends, which lost 2 bases and 7 bases, there was a span of 15 bases. Germline V lookup: CDR1 SGHTA, CDR2 FQGTGA. CDR3 length equals 15 residues. Here the CDR3 reads CASSLEQGGANEQFF. In DNA, the CDR3 is TGTGCCAGCAGCTTAGAACAGGGTGGGGCTAATGAGCAGTTCTTC.

To note about this clone: This sample includes further DNA sequences coding for the same CDR3. CDR3 amino acids: CASSIRQGNQPQHF. CDR3 DNA sequence: TGTGCCAGTAGTATAAGACAGGGCAATCAGCCCCAGCATTTT. The genes are TRBV19 and TRBJ1-5, with D tentatively TRBD1 (6 bases). Germline CDR1 LNHDA, CDR2 SQIVND (reference sequence). Trimming cost V 2 bases and J 2 bases, with 7 bases left between them. The CDR3 runs to 14 residues.

The rearrangement uses TRBV19 and TRBJ2-1; 8 bases match TRBD2. The CDR3 spans 14 residues. Germline CDR1 reads LNHDA; CDR2 reads SQIVND (reference sequence). The V gene end was trimmed by 7 bases and the J gene end by 3 bases; junction bases not matched to a gene: 5. The CDR3 nucleotides read TGTGCCAGTATGTCGCTAGCGGGCTACAATGAGCAGTTCTTC. This translates into CASMSLAGYNEQFF.

With respect to this clone: This same CDR3 is encoded by further DNA sequences in the sample. The chain couples TRBV9 to TRBJ2-3; 8 nucleotides agree with TRBD2. J lost 5 bases, V lost 0 bases, and 2 bases had no gene match. CDR3 length: 14 residues. Germline assignment: CDR1 SGDLS and CDR2 YYNGEE. CDR3 residues: CASSVAGGGDTQYF. DNA for the CDR3: TGTGCCAGCAGCGTAGCGGGAGGGGGAGATACGCAGTATTTT. Filled out from reference TRBV9 and TRBJ2-3, the complete variable domain reads DSGVTQTPKHLITATGQRVTLRCSPRSGDLSVYWYQQSLDQGLQFLIQYYNGEERAKGNILERFSAQQFPDLHSELNLSSLELGDSALYFCASSVAGGGDTQYFGPGTRLTVL.

Written as DNA, the CDR3 is TGTGCCAGCAGCTTAGGACAGATCTATGGCTACACCTTC. Translating it yields CASSLGQIYGYTF. The rearrangement uses TRBV7-9 and TRBJ1-2; D is possibly TRBD1 (5 bases). Between the trimmed V and J ends, which lost 1 base and 4 bases, there was a span of 7 bases. The CDR3 spans 13 residues. Germline assignment: CDR1 SEHNR and CDR2 FQNEAQ (reference sequence).

V gene TRBV5-1 combines with J gene TRBJ2-7; weak D call: TRBD1 (5 bases). The V gene's germline CDR1 is SGHRS and CDR2 YFSETQ. The CDR3 is 14 residues long. Between the trimmed V and J ends, which lost 0 bases and 3 bases, there was a span of 10 bases. CDR3 amino acids: CASSLAITGYEQYF. CDR3 DNA: TGCGCCAGCAGCTTGGCTATCACAGGCTACGAGCAGTACTTC. Variable domain in full (rest from reference TRBV5-1 and TRBJ2-7): KAGVTQTPRYLIKTRGQQVTLSCSPISGHRSVSWYQQTPGQGLQFLFEYFSETQRNKGNFPGRFSGRQFSNSRSEMNVSTLELGDSALYLCASSLAITGYEQYFGPGTRLTVT.

Turning to this clone: This specimen includes other DNA sequences encoding the same CDR3. This chain joins TRBV9 and TRBJ1-1; 7 nucleotides agree with TRBD1. This CDR3 is built from 15 residues. The germline V gene encodes CDR1 SGDLS and CDR2 YYNGEE. The J segment lost 2 bases and the V segment lost 0 bases, leaving 4 bases of the junction unmatched. The CDR3, as DNA: TGTGCCAGCAGCGTAGAGGGGGCCCTCAACACTGAAGCTTTCTTT. This gives the protein CASSVEGALNTEAFF.

The chain couples TRBV7-9 to TRBJ2-1, with D tentatively TRBD2 (5 bases). The CDR3 extends over 12 amino acids. The V and J ends lost 3 bases and 10 bases respectively, with 10 bases between them. Germline V lookup: CDR1 SEHNR, CDR2 FQNEAQ (reference sequence). DNA for the CDR3: TGTGCCAGCAGCTTCGATCGCGGGGAGCAGTTCTTC. This encodes CASSFDRGEQFF.

The V gene is TRBV6-1, the J gene TRBJ1-5, with 7 bases fitting TRBD1. After removal of 3 bases from V and 2 bases from J, the junction contained 10 bases not matched to a gene. CDR1 and CDR2 from the germline V gene are MNHNS and SASEGT. This CDR3 has 17 amino acids. CDR3 region: CASSDFPGTVGNQPQHF. CDR3 sequence (DNA): TGTGCCAGCAGTGACTTCCCCGGGACAGTGGGCAATCAGCCCCAGCATTTT.

The V and J genes are TRBV6-5 and TRBJ1-3; 7 positions match TRBD1. The V gene's germline CDR1 is MNHEY and CDR2 SVGAGI. The CDR3 is 15 residues long. Unmatched junction bases numbered 8, after V lost 6 bases and J lost 3 bases. In DNA, the CDR3 is TGTGCCAGCAGCTTACGGACAGGCGGTGGAAACACCATATATTTT. Encoded protein: CASSLRTGGGNTIYF.

This clone was detected only once. This rearrangement joins TRBV2 to TRBJ1-2; 8 nucleotides align to TRBD1. Germline lookup yields CDR1 SNHLY and CDR2 FYNNEI. After removal of 8 bases from V and 4 bases from J, the junction contained 9 bases not matched to a gene. This CDR3 spans 14 amino acids. The CDR3 region has the DNA TGTGCCAGCGGAGGGACAGGTTTCGGCTATGGCTACACCTTC. Amino acids: CASGGTGFGYGYTF.

The V gene is TRBV5-6, the J gene TRBJ1-1; D gene ambiguous. This CDR3 is built from 13 residues. Trimming shortened V by 2 bases and J by 4 bases, and 9 bases separated the two germline ends. Germline V gives CDR1 SGHDT, CDR2 YYEEEE. CDR3 sequence (DNA): TGTGCCAGCAGCTTCGACGGGGTCACTGAAGCTTTCTTT. Its protein product is CASSFDGVTEAFF.